Listed below are T cell receptor beta chains from one sample, sequenced in a study of shared clonotypes between healthy human individuals. Libraries were prepared by immunoSEQ multiplex PCR; TCRdb keeps only in-frame clonotypes and omits some of them. Of about 2 million clones in the sample, 85% to 95% were seen once. The sequenced material came from naive CD4+ T cells sorted from blood. The source of these receptors is a man between 18 and 35 years old in good health. Both conserved end residues are part of each CDR3.

J	V	CDR3
TRBJ2-1	TRBV10-3	CAISEDSGGNEQFF
TRBJ1-1	TRBV18	CASSPAAGKMDTEAFF
TRBJ2-7	TRBV5-1	CASSTGDRTSYEQYF
TRBJ2-1	TRBV10-3	CAIMDGQGSFNEQFF
TRBJ2-3	TRBV7-9	CASSLALAGDTDTQYF
TRBJ1-2	TRBV10-3	CAGGGFDYGYTF
TRBJ1-2	TRBV10-3	CAISAGELGFYGYTF
TRBJ1-2	TRBV30	CAWSARGGSNYGYTF
TRBJ1-1	TRBV7-9	CASSWSLNTEAFF
TRBJ1-2	TRBV6-5	CASTDQGAPGYTF
TRBJ2-3	TRBV18	CASGLESVADTQYF
TRBJ1-4	TRBV5-4	CASSERGEKLFF
TRBJ2-2	TRBV11-3	CASSPTWGSGSGTGELFF
TRBJ1-6	TRBV9	CASSVTLGIDSPLHF
TRBJ1-4	TRBV28	CASSLRGLYEKLFF
TRBJ2-7	TRBV6-5	CASSYRPTGRDEQYF
TRBJ2-2	TRBV19	CASTGLASTGELFF
TRBJ2-5	TRBV7-6	CASSASPGGLVTQYF
TRBJ2-5	TRBV7-8	CASSPRTGPVGETQYF
TRBJ1-6	TRBV4-3	CASSQDEDSSYNSPLHF
TRBJ1-5	TRBV27	CASSLLGTGSDQPQHF
TRBJ2-3	TRBV28	CASSYGRMAVTNTDTQYF
TRBJ2-1	TRBV9	CASSVEGRNNEQFF
TRBJ1-2	TRBV7-9	CASSLAREGYYGYTF
TRBJ2-1	TRBV5-1	CASSPLLAGGEQFF
TRBJ2-5	TRBV6-6	CASRSGLAGGFETQYF
TRBJ1-4	TRBV28	CASSFTGATNEKLFF
TRBJ2-1	TRBV30	CAWSSSFYNEQFF
TRBJ2-5	TRBV6-6	CASSYGGETQYF
TRBJ1-4	TRBV5-1	CASSRGTGGFSNEKLFF
TRBJ2-5	TRBV9	CASSPSSGREQTQYF
TRBJ1-3	TRBV7-9	CASSYQTGGLGNTIYF
TRBJ1-3	TRBV7-6	CASSLEFAGTGNTIYF
TRBJ1-5	TRBV7-9	CASSPLKGDQPQHF
TRBJ2-4	TRBV4-1	CASSQGQGTLLAKNIQYF
TRBJ2-7	TRBV9	CASSAATGSAYEQYF
TRBJ1-2	TRBV7-2	CASSPSGHFSYGYTF
TRBJ2-7	TRBV6-1	CASREVGYEQYF